This T cell receptor (beta chain) stems from a study of radiotherapy plus CTLA-4 blockade in lung cancer. Study context: For about 18% of patients, objective responses occurred, and around 31% had disease control. Whole-study results and caveats: Subsequent to radiotherapy plus ipilimumab, tumor-derived TCR clones underwent expansion in blood. The authors reported that early blood T cell clone dynamics, with interferon-beta, best predicted response.

TCRdb's copy holds only in-frame clones and misses some; the assay was immunoSEQ multiplex PCR. The sample records more than 75,000 clones, roughly 80% being singletons. Patients with chemo-refractory metastatic non-small-cell lung cancer received focal radiation plus CTLA-4 blockade with ipilimumab. Comments on this clone: The target antigen is unknown.

V was cut by 8 bases and J by 0 bases, with 11 bases left in between. Germline loops: CDR1 SNHLY, CDR2 FYNNEI. CDR3 length equals 14 residues. Sequenced here: peripheral blood, sampled from a patient treated with radiotherapy plus ipilimumab. The sequence was collected from a human donor with non-small cell lung cancer that progressed on radiotherapy plus ipilimumab. The chain couples TRBV2 to TRBJ1-5; D not resolved. The CDR3 protein is CASSLVYSNQPQHF. CDR3 bases: TGTGCCAGCTCTCTGGTTTATAGCAATCAGCCCCAGCATTTT.